These T cell receptor beta chains were read from a single sample in a study of blood T cells in healthy people across ages. TCRdb passed the 5' RACE reads through MiXCR, listing each CDR3 protein once. Here the sample spans hundreds of thousands of distinct CDR3 sequences, around 45% being singletons. Sequenced sample: blood. These receptors came from a man in his 60s in good health. The CDR3 runs from the conserved cysteine through the conserved F or W. Each record gives: V gene, CDR3 protein.

TRBV12-3/TRBV12-4,CASSSPLGRSPETQYF
TRBV5-1,CASSLVGEENYGYTF
TRBV20-1,CSAYDRDRGTEAFF
TRBV7-2,CASTSGAQETQYF
TRBV20-1,CSASPRGSPGELFF
TRBV4-3,CASSQDIIGGPSNEQFF
TRBV7-2,CASSHDLAGGHETQYF
TRBV4-3,CASSHRHPPTLETQYF
TRBV4-3,CTSSQSSGGAYNEQFF
TRBV7-9,CASSLGRQPYNEQYF
TRBV29-1,CSVDEGGTGELFF
TRBV20-1,CSAGPGGSGANVLTF
TRBV4-3,CASGGGRNSGYTF
TRBV12-3/TRBV12-4,CASSPGRGAYNEQFF
TRBV20-1,CSARGALATGYEQYF
TRBV21-1,CASSLRDVELWPNTQYF
TRBV21-1,CASSKQRQGPYEQYF
TRBV5-1,CASRLAGGSYGDEQYF
TRBV4-1,CASSQVTVGEQFF
TRBV29-1,CSGVKKPLQETQYF
TRBV28,CASSLYGYEQYF
TRBV12-3/TRBV12-4,CASRHKQIGTQYF
TRBV7-8,CASSPSTLAGGLGLPVTQYF
TRBV9,CASSRTSNERTDYGYTF
TRBV7-2,CASSFPSGGAGETQYF
TRBV7-2,CASSLQEGGGSPLHF
TRBV6-5,CASSYYGAQAMNTEAFF
TRBV6-2/TRBV6-3,CASSYSTGPGYTF
TRBV19,CASKRSGTGDHEAFF